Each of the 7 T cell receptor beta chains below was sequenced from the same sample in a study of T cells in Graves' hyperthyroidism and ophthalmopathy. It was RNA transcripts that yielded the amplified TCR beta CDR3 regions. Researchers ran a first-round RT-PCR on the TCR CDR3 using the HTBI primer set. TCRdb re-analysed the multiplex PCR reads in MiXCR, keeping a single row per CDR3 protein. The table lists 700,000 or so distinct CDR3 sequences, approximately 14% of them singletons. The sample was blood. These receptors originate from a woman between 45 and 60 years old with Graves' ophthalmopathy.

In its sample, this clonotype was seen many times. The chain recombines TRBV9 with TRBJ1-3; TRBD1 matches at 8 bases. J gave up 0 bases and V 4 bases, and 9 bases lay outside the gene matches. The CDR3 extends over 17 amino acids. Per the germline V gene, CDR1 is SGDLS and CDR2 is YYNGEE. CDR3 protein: CASSTGQGPYSGNTIYF. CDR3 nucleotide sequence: TGTGCCAGCAGCACTGGACAGGGACCCTACTCTGGAAACACCATATATTTT. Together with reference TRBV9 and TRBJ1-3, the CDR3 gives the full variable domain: DSGVTQTPKHLITATGQRVTLRCSPRSGDLSVYWYQQSLDQGLQFLIQYYNGEERAKGNILERFSAQQFPDLHSELNLSSLELGDSALYFCASSTGQGPYSGNTIYFGEGSWLTVV.

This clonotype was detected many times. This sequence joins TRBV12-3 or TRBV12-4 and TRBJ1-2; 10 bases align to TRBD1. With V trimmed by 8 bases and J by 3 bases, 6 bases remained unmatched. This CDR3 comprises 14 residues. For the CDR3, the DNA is TGTGCCAGCGGCCGGGACAGGGGCTACTATGGCTACACCTTC. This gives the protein CASGRDRGYYGYTF.

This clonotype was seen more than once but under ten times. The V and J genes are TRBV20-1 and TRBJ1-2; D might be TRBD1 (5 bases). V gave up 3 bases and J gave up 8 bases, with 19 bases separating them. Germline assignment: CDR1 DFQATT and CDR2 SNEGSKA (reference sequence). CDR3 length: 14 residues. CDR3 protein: CSASRGTHTGGYTF. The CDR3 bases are TGCAGTGCTAGTAGGGGCACACACACAGGCGGCTACACCTTC.

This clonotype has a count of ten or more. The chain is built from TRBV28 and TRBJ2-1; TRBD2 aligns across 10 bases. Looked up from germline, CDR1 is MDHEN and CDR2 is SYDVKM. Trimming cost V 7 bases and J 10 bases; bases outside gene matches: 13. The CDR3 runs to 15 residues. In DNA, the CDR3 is TGTGCCAGCACGCTGTGGCTAGCGGGAGCGGAAGAGCAGTTCTTC. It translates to CASTLWLAGAEEQFF.

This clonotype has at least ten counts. The CDR3 region has the DNA TGTGCCTGGAGTGGTGGGCAGTTCACAGATACGCAGTATTTT. Translation: CAWSGGQFTDTQYF. The chain links TRBV30 to TRBJ2-3; D is undetermined. V was trimmed by 1 base and J by 2 bases, leaving 10 bases between them. From germline, CDR1 is GTSNPN and CDR2 SVGIG (reference sequence). The CDR3 is 14 residues long.

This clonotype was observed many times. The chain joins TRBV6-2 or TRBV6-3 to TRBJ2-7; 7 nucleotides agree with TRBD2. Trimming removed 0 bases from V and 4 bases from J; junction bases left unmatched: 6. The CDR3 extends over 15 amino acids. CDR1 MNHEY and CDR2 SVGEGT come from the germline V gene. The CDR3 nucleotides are TGTGCCAGCAGTTACTCCGGCGGGAGAAGGTACGAGCAGTACTTC. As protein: CASSYSGGRRYEQYF.

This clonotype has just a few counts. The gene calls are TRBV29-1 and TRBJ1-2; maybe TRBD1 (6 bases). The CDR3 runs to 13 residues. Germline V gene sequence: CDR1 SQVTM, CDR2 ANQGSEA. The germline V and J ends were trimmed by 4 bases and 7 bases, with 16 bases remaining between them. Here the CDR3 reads CSVGGALGGGYTF. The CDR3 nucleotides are TGCAGCGTTGGGGGGGCGCTCGGGGGTGGCTACACCTTC.